This T cell receptor (beta chain) originates from a study of shared clonotypes between healthy human individuals. CDR3 length equals 14 residues. With 3 bases clipped from V and 6 bases from J, the junction kept 4 bases outside the gene matches. Per the germline V gene, CDR1 is LNHDA and CDR2 is SQIVND (reference sequence). Sequenced by immunoSEQ multiplex PCR; TCRdb stores in-frame clones only, minus some. Of hundreds of thousands of clones in the sample, 90% to 96% were seen once. In the case of this clone: Its antigen is undetermined. Other DNA sequences in this sample translate to the same CDR3.

General study results and limits: Clonotypes shared by all four donors outscored non-shared clonotypes in generation probability. In having few donors, the study represented limited genetic and exposure-history diversity. Naive CD4 clonotype sharing across a few donors was 5% to 6%. Among donors, clonotype sharing was expected to be affected by sequencing depth.

The origin of this receptor is a woman younger than 45 in good health. The sequenced sample consisted of naive CD4+ T cells sorted from blood. Subset: CD45RA+ positively selected. The chain combines TRBV19 with TRBJ1-5, with TRBD1 matching over 8 bases. This CDR3 is CASSIDRGGQPQHF. The CDR3 DNA sequence: TGTGCCAGTAGTATCGACAGGGGAGGTCAGCCCCAGCATTTT.